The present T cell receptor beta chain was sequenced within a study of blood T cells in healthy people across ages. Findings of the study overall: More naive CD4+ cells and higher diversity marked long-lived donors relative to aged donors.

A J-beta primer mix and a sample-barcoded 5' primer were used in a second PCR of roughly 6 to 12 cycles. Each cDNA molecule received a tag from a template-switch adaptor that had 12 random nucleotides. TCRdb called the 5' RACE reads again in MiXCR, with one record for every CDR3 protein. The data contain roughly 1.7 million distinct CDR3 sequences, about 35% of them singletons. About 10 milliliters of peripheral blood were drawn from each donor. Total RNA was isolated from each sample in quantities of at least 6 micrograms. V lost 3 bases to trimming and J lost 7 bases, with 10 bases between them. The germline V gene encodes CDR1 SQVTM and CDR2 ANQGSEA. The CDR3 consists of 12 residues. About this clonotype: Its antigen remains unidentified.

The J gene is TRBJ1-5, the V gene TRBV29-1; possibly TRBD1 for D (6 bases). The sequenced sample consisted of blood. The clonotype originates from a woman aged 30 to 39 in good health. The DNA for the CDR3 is TGCAGCGTTGAGGGCCAGGGGCAGCCCCAGCATTTT. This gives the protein CSVEGQGQPQHF.